This TCR beta chain was identified during a study of T cells after yellow fever vaccination. This clonotype was counted at least ten times. TCRdb re-derived calls from the 5' RACE reads in MiXCR, one entry per CDR3 protein. This table has a few hundred thousand distinct CDR3 sequences, around 6.7% appearing once. The V and J ends lost 0 bases and 4 bases, in that order; junction bases with no gene match: 3. The CDR3 contains 14 residues. Germline CDR1 reads SQVTM; CDR2 reads ANQGSEA. The sample here was CD4+ T cells sorted from PBMCs, taken on the day of the yellow fever booster vaccination. The clonotype was recovered from a man aged 25 to 40 who received the YFV17D yellow fever vaccine. The rearrangement links TRBV29-1 to TRBJ2-3, with 8 nucleotides matching TRBD2. DNA of the CDR3: TGCAGCGTTGAAGACGCTAGCGGGTCAGATACGCAGTATTTT. Translation gives CSVEDASGSDTQYF.